The next 17 T cell receptor beta chains were all read from a single sample in a study of T cells in Graves' hyperthyroidism and ophthalmopathy. There were TCR beta CDR3 regions amplified from RNA transcripts. TCR CDR3 regions were first amplified by RT-PCR with HTBI primers. From the multiplex PCR reads, TCRdb called clonotypes with MiXCR, one entry per CDR3 protein. The sample has about 520,000 distinct CDR3 sequences; approximately 25% are singletons. The sample taken for sequencing was blood. The receptors were sampled from a woman in her 30s with Graves' ophthalmopathy.

This clonotype occurred many times. The chain is built from TRBV29-1 and TRBJ1-1; TRBD1 might be the D (5 bases). Trimming left V 7 bases short and J 5 bases short, with 11 bases between. The length of the CDR3 is 11 residues. Germline V gene lookup returns CDR1 SQVTM and CDR2 ANQGSEA. The CDR3, as DNA: TGCAGCGGGGGTCGGGGGACTGAAGCTTTCTTT. This codes for CSGGRGTEAFF.

This clonotype was recorded many times. The chain recombines TRBV7-9 with TRBJ2-2, with unresolved D. CDR1 and CDR2 (germline): SEHNR, FQNEAQ (reference sequence). V lost 5 bases to trimming and J lost 5 bases, with 6 bases between them. This CDR3 has 12 residues. The CDR3 bases are TGTGCCAGCAGCCGGTCGACCGGGGAGCTGTTTTTT. Protein product: CASSRSTGELFF.

V usage is TRBV4-2 and J usage is TRBJ1-5; D gene unclear. Trimming took off 1 base at V and 5 bases at J, with 6 bases between the two ends. Germline CDR1 LGHNA, CDR2 YNFKEQ. The CDR3 totals 13 residues. The DNA for the CDR3 is TGTGCCAGCAGCCAAGGAACGTATCAGCCCCAGCATTTT. This codes for CASSQGTYQPQHF.

This clonotype was seen ten or more times. The chain combines TRBV7-9 with TRBJ1-5, with 8 positions matching TRBD1. Trimming at V came to 1 base and at J to 2 bases, leaving 1 base not matched to a gene. Germline V gives CDR1 SEHNR, CDR2 FQNEAQ (reference sequence). This CDR3 is 15 amino acids long. The DNA for the CDR3 is TGTGCCAGCAGCTTAGAGGGACAGGGCAATCAGCCCCAGCATTTT. As protein: CASSLEGQGNQPQHF.

V is TRBV6-1 and J is TRBJ1-2, with 8 bases matching TRBD1. This CDR3 has 14 amino acids. The ends lost 6 bases at V and 5 bases at J; junction bases unmatched: 8. Germline loops: CDR1 MNHNS, CDR2 SASEGT. CDR3 sequence: CASRGPGQEYGYTF. CDR3 nucleotides: TGTGCCAGCAGGGGGCCGGGACAGGAATATGGCTACACCTTC.

This clonotype was counted between two and nine times. This chain uses TRBV6-2 or TRBV6-3 with TRBJ2-7; D perhaps matches TRBD2 (5 bases). V was trimmed by 2 bases and J by 4 bases, leaving 12 bases between them. The CDR3 runs to 14 residues. Germline CDR1 and CDR2: MNHEY and SVGEGT. CDR3: CASSYGWETYEQYF. CDR3 DNA: TGTGCCAGCAGTTACGGGTGGGAGACATACGAGCAGTACTTC.

This clonotype came up many times. A clone one base away is much larger, so this may be a read error. The chain links TRBV6-1 to TRBJ1-5; 7 bases fit TRBD1. V lost 6 bases, J lost 4 bases, and 3 bases stayed unmatched. CDR3 size: 13 residues. Germline CDR1 is MNHNS and CDR2 is SASEGT. In DNA, the CDR3 is TGTGCCAGCAGGGAGACAGGGAATCAGCCCCAGCATTTT. Amino acid sequence: CASRETGNQPQHF.

The genes are TRBV11-2 and TRBJ2-5; TRBD2 is a possible D gene (6 bases). V lost 2 bases and J lost 2, with 15 bases in between. This CDR3 spans 16 amino acids. Germline V CDR1 and CDR2: SGHAT, FQNNGV. The CDR3 protein is CASSLRRGLGQETQYF. DNA of the CDR3: TGTGCCAGCAGCTTAAGGCGGGGCCTCGGGCAAGAGACCCAGTACTTC.

This clonotype has only a few counts. The V gene is TRBV9, the J gene TRBJ2-7; D remains unclear. The CDR3 extends over 15 amino acids. Deletions cut 1 base from V and 3 bases from J, with 14 bases between. From germline, CDR1 is SGDLS and CDR2 YYNGEE. Here the CDR3 reads CASSVSGSIVYEQYF. The DNA for the CDR3 is TGTGCCAGCAGCGTATCGGGCTCCATAGTCTACGAGCAGTACTTC. The full variable domain, completed using reference TRBV9 and TRBJ2-7, is DSGVTQTPKHLITATGQRVTLRCSPRSGDLSVYWYQQSLDQGLQFLIQYYNGEERAKGNILERFSAQQFPDLHSELNLSSLELGDSALYFCASSVSGSIVYEQYFGPGTRLTVT.

Only a few counts were recorded for this clonotype. The chain recombines TRBV6-1 with TRBJ2-5; 9 nucleotides agree with TRBD1. The junction had 13 bases not matched to a gene; V was cut back by 4 bases and J by 4 bases. Germline CDR1 is MNHNS and CDR2 is SASEGT. This CDR3 has 17 amino acids. Written as DNA, the CDR3 is TGTGCCAGCAGTGCCCAACAGGGGGCGAGAACGGGAGAGACCCAGTACTTC. Amino acid sequence: CASSAQQGARTGETQYF.

This clonotype was counted ten times or more. The chain employs TRBV12-3 or TRBV12-4 and TRBJ1-5; D possibly corresponds to TRBD1 (5 bases). With 5 bases removed from V and 4 bases from J, the gap between germline ends came to 18 bases. The CDR3 sequence is 16 residues long. CDR3 coding DNA: TGTGCCAGCAGTCCAAACGGGGGGGGTTCTAATCAGCCCCAGCATTTT. Translation gives CASSPNGGGSNQPQHF.

This clonotype has just a few counts. This may stem from a read error, because a much larger clone lies one nucleotide away. In this CDR3 the conserved last residue, phenylalanine or tryptophan, is missing, so a read error is likely. In DNA form, the CDR3 reads TGTGCCAGCAGCTCCAAGGGGGGACACCAGCCCCAGCATTCT. It specifies CASSSKGGHQPQHS. This chain uses TRBV12-3 or TRBV12-4 with TRBJ1-5; possibly TRBD1 for D (6 bases). This CDR3 spans 14 amino acids. V dropped 6 bases and J dropped 7 bases, with 16 bases sitting between them.

This clonotype was recorded many times. The V call is TRBV10-3, the J call TRBJ2-7; 7 bases agree with TRBD2. The V gene's germline CDR1 is ENHRY and CDR2 SYGVKD. Trimming removed 9 bases from V and 3 bases from J; junction bases left unmatched: 11. CDR3 length equals 14 residues. The CDR3 protein is CAISEPSGDYEQYF. As DNA, the CDR3 is TGTGCCATATCCGAACCTAGCGGAGACTACGAGCAGTACTTC.

This clonotype came up many times. The V gene is TRBV12-3 or TRBV12-4, the J gene TRBJ2-7; D is possibly TRBD1 or TRBD2 (6 bases each). V gave up 3 bases and J gave up 1 base, with 10 bases separating them. CDR3 length: 14 residues. The CDR3 DNA follows: TGTGCCAGCAGTTTGAGGGGGGCTTCCTACGAGCAGTACTTC. Translated, it gives CASSLRGASYEQYF.

This clonotype was seen a few times. V gene TRBV28 combines with J gene TRBJ2-7, with D uncertain. Deletions cut 11 bases from V and 6 bases from J, with 17 bases between. The germline CDR1 and CDR2 sequences are MDHEN and SYDVKM. CDR3 length: 12 amino acids. In DNA form, the CDR3 reads TGTGCCCAAGGAACTGCACAAGGCGAGCAGTACTTC. Translated: CAQGTAQGEQYF. Based on the CDR3 plus reference TRBV28 and TRBJ2-7, the full variable domain is DVKVTQSSRYLVKRTGEKVFLECVQDMDHENMFWYRQDPGLGLRLIYFSYDVKMKEKGDIPEGYSVSREKKERFSLILESASTNQTSMYLCAQGTAQGEQYFGPGTRLTVT.

The rearrangement joins TRBV12-3 or TRBV12-4 to TRBJ1-5; tentatively, D is TRBD1 (6 bases). With 3 bases removed from V and 7 bases from J, the gap between germline ends came to 19 bases. The CDR3 runs 16 residues. The CDR3 DNA sequence: TGTGCCAGCAGTTTCGTACAGGGTAGGGTTCGACAGCCCCAGCATTTT. As protein: CASSFVQGRVRQPQHF.

This clonotype was detected ten times or more. Its ends do not fully match the called genes, so a read error is possible. J is TRBJ1-2 and V is TRBV6-4; no clear D gene. This CDR3 contains 17 residues. The germline CDR1 and CDR2 sequences are MRHNA and SNTAGT. The CDR3 DNA is TGTGCCATCAGTGACTCGCGTGAACGGGTTCGAGGCCTCTTTCACAACTTC. Its translation is CAISDSRERVRGLFHNF.